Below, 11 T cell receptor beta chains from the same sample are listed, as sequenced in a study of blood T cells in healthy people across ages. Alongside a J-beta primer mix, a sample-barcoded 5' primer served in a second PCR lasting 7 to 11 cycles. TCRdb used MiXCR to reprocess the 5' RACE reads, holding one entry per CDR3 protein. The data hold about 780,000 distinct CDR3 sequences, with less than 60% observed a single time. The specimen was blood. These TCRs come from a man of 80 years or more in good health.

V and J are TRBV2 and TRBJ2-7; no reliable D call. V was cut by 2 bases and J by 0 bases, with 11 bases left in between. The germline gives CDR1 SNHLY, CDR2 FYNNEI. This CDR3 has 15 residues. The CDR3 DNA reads TGTGCCAGCAGTGAATCTCCATGGGGCTCCTACGAGCAGTACTTC. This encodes CASSESPWGSYEQYF.

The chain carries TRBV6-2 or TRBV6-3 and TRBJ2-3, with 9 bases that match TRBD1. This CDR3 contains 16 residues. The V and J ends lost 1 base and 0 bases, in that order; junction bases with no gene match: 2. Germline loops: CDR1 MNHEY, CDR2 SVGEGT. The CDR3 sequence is CASSYFGTGSTDTQYF. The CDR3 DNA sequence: TGTGCCAGCAGTTACTTCGGGACAGGGAGCACAGATACGCAGTATTTT.

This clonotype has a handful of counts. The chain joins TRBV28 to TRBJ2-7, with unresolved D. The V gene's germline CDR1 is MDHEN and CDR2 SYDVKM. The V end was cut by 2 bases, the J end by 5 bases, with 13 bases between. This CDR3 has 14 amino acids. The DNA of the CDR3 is TGTGCCAGCAGTTTAGGTTCAGCCGGGCACGAGCAGTACTTC. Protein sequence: CASSLGSAGHEQYF.

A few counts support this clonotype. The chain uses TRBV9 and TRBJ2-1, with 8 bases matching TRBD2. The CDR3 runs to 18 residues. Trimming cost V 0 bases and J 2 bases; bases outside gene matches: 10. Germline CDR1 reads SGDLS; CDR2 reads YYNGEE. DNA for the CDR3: TGTGCCAGCAGCGTAGACCCCAGCGGGGGCGCCACCTACAATGAGCAGTTCTTC. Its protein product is CASSVDPSGGATYNEQFF.

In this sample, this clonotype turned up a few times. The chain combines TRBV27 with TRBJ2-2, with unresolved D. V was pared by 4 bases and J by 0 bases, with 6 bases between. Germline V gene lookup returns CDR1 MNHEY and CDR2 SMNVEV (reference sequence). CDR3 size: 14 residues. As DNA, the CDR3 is TGTGCCAGCAGTTATGGTACGAACACCGGGGAGCTGTTTTTT. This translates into CASSYGTNTGELFF.

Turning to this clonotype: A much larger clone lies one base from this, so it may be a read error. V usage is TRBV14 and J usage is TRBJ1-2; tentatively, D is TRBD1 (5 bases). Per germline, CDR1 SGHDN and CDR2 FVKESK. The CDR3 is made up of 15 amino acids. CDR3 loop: CAGSRWTRDYDGYTF. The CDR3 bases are TGTGCCGGCAGCCGGTGGACAAGAGACTACGATGGCTACACCTTC.

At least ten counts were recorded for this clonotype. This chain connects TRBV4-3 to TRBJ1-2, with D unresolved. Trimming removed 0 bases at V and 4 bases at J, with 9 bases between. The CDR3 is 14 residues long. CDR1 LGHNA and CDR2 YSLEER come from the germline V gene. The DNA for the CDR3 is TGCGCCAGCAGCCAAGATGCAATGGGCTATGGCTACACCTTC. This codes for CASSQDAMGYGYTF.

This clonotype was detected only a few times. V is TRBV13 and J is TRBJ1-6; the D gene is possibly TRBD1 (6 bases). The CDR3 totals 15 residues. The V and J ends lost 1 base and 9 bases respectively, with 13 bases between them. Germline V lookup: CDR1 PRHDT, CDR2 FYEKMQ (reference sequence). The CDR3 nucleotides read TGTGCCAGCAGCTTAGCTGGGGGGGCGACTTCACCCCTCCACTTT. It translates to CASSLAGGATSPLHF.

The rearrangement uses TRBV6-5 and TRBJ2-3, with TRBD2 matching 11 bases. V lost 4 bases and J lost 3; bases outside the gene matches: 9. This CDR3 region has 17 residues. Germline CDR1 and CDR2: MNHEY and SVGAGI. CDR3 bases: TGTGCCAGCAGTTCCGGCACCTCTAGCGGGGGGACAGATACGCAGTATTTT. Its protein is CASSSGTSSGGTDTQYF.

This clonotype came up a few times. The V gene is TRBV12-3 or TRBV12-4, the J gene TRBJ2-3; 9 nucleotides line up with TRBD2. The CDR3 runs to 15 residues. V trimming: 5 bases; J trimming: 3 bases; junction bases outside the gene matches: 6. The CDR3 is CASSVSGSLTDTQYF. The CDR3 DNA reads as TGTGCCAGCAGTGTTAGCGGGAGTCTTACAGATACGCAGTATTTT.

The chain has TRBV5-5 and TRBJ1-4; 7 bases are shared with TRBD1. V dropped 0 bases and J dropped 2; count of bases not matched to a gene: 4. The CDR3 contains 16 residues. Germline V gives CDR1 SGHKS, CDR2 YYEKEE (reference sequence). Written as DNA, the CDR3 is TGTGCCAGCAGCTTGGACAGGGGTTTGACTAATGAAAAACTGTTTTTT. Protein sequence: CASSLDRGLTNEKLFF.